The 9 T cell receptor beta chains reported below all come from one sample, sequenced in a study of OX40 agonist ivuxolimab in advanced cancers. Libraries were prepared by immunoSEQ multiplex PCR; TCRdb keeps only in-frame clonotypes and omits some of them. The sample includes tens of thousands of clones, 84% of them seen just once. Here the sequenced sample was CD4+ or CD8+ T cells sorted from blood, taken in a trial of the OX40 agonist ivuxolimab. The receptors here all came from an adult with an advanced solid tumor such as melanoma, head and neck, liver or kidney cancer.

This chain links TRBV21-1 with TRBJ1-2. TRBV21-1 is designated a pseudogene. The CDR3 contains 15 residues. The CDR3 region is CASSFISTANYGYTF. For the CDR3, the DNA is TGTGCCAGCAGCTTCATATCGACGGCTAACTATGGCTACACCTTC.

J is TRBJ2-3 and V is TRBV6-5; 11 nucleotides agree with TRBD2. The CDR3 extends over 15 amino acids. Germline loops: CDR1 MNHEY, CDR2 SVGAGI. V gave up 6 bases and J gave up 4 bases; unmatched junction bases: 6. As DNA, the CDR3 is TGTGCCAGCAGACTAGCGGGAGAGGCTGCAGATACGCAGTATTTT. This translates into CASRLAGEAADTQYF.

The rearrangement links TRBV4-1 to TRBJ2-7; maybe TRBD1 (6 bases). Germline CDR1 MGHRA, CDR2 YSYEKL. V was clipped by 1 base and J by 0 bases, with 19 bases between them. The CDR3 spans 18 residues. The CDR3 region has the DNA TGCGCCAGCAGCCAAGGGTTGTTTGGCTGGACAGACTCCTACGAGCAGTACTTC. This gives the protein CASSQGLFGWTDSYEQYF.

This chain links TRBV10-3 with TRBJ2-5; 13 bases map to TRBD2. There are 18 residues in the CDR3. V trimming: 4 bases; J trimming: 4 bases; junction bases outside the gene matches: 12. Germline CDR1 reads ENHRY; CDR2 reads SYGVKD. The CDR3 DNA follows: TGTGCCATCAGTGTCACCGGGACTAGCGGGAAGTTTGCAGAGACCCAGTACTTC. This translates into CAISVTGTSGKFAETQYF.

Points on this clone: The same CDR3 also results from other DNA sequences found in this sample. J is TRBJ2-7 and V is TRBV30; possible D gene TRBD1, 5 bases. Germline CDR1 reads GTSNPN; CDR2 reads SVGIG (reference sequence). V gave up 0 bases and J gave up 3 bases, with 9 bases separating them. The CDR3 is 13 amino acids. Written as DNA, the CDR3 is TGTGCCTGGAGTGTAGGCCAGGGCTACGAGCAGTACTTC. Encoded protein: CAWSVGQGYEQYF. The whole variable domain, filled in from reference TRBV30 and TRBJ2-7, reads SQTIHQWPATLVQPVGSPLSLECTVEGTSNPNLYWYRQAAGRGLQLLFYSVGIGQISSEVPQNLSASRPQDRQFILSSKKLLLSDSGFYLCAWSVGQGYEQYFGPGTRLTVT.

This clone occurred a few times. The CDR3 here is CASSSQENTEAFF. The DNA for the CDR3 is TGTGCCAGCAGCAGCCAGGAGAACACTGAAGCTTTCTTT. This chain uses TRBV6-1 with TRBJ1-1; D call uncertain. CDR1 and CDR2 (germline): MNHNS, SASEGT. This CDR3 is built from 13 residues. Trimming pared 6 bases from V and 1 base from J, leaving 9 bases between.

This clone was detected only once. The DNA of the CDR3 is TGTGCTAGTGGGCCCGGGACCGAGGGGCCAGATACGCAGTATTTT. Translated, it gives CASGPGTEGPDTQYF. The rearrangement links TRBV12-5 to TRBJ2-3, with D perhaps assigned TRBD1 or TRBD2 (5 bases each). Germline V gene sequence: CDR1 LGHNT, CDR2 FRNRAP. V was pared by 6 bases and J by 4 bases, with 17 bases between. The CDR3 runs 15 residues.

The chain links TRBV19 to TRBJ1-2, with D perhaps matching TRBD1 (6 bases). Germline loops: CDR1 LNHDA, CDR2 SQIVND (reference sequence). CDR3 size: 16 residues. With 9 bases removed from V and 6 bases from J, the gap between germline ends came to 26 bases. The CDR3 is CASVSDGGLVSDGYTF. For the CDR3, the DNA is TGTGCCAGCGTCTCGGACGGGGGGCTTGTTTCAGATGGCTACACCTTC.

The rearrangement joins TRBV7-9 to TRBJ2-2, with D unresolved. Trimming shortened V by 6 bases and J by 6 bases, and 11 bases separated the two germline ends. Looked up from germline, CDR1 is SEHNR and CDR2 is FQNEAQ (reference sequence). The CDR3 has 13 amino acids. The CDR3 region has the DNA TGTGCCAGCAGTTTGGTAGCCCCCGGGGAGCTGTTTTTT. This translates into CASSLVAPGELFF.